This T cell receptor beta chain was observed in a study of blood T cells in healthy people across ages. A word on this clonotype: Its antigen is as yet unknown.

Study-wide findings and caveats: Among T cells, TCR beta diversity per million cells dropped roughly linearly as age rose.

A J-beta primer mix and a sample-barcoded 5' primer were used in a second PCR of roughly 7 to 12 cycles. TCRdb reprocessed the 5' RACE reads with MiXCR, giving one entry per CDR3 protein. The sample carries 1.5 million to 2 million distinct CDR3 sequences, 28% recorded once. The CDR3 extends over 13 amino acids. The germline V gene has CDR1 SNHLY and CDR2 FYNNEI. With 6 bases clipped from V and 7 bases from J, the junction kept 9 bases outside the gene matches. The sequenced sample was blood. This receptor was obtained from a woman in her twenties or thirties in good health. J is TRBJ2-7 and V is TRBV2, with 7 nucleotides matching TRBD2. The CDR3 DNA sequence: TGTGCCAGCAGAGGCGGGACTACCCATGAGCAGTACTTC. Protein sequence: CASRGGTTHEQYF.